This note documents a single TCR beta chain sequence. What it recognizes is unknown. The assay was immunoSEQ multiplex PCR, and TCRdb's table has in-frame clones only and misses some. The data show 23,000 or so clones, around 94% seen once. This sample is drawn from a study of graft-versus-host responses after intestinal transplantation. Study-level background: The study gave all recipients anti-thymocyte globulin induction, then tacrolimus and steroids for 2 to 3 years. Study-level findings and limits: GvH clones surfaced in recipient marrow, some emerging earlier in ileum or blood.

CDR3 size: 16 residues. V was shortened by 4 bases and J by 5 bases, with 20 bases between the two germline ends. Germline V CDR1 and CDR2: GTSNPN, SVGIG (reference sequence). The sequences come from PBMCs, collected just over 29 days after intestinal transplant. This TCR was sampled from a human patient who received an intestinal transplant, so some T cells may come from the graft donor. This chain uses TRBV30 with TRBJ1-4; TRBD1 is a possible D gene (5 bases). Here the CDR3 DNA reads TGTGCCTGGAAAACAATCATGGAGGGGTGGAATGAAAAACTGTTTTTT. The encoded protein is CAWKTIMEGWNEKLFF.